These 15 T cell receptor beta chains were all obtained from the same sample, sequenced in a study of blood T cells in healthy people across ages. A second 7 to 11 cycle PCR used barcoded and J-beta primers. TCRdb re-called the 5' RACE reads with MiXCR, one entry per CDR3 protein. The sample shows around 750,000 distinct CDR3 sequences, roughly 50% of them seen only once. The sample was blood. All receptors derive from a man older than 75 in good health.

This chain links TRBV29-1 with TRBJ2-3; D is ambiguous. Between the trimmed V and J ends, which lost 3 bases and 2 bases, there was a span of 9 bases. Germline-derived CDR1 and CDR2 are SQVTM and ANQGSEA. The CDR3 consists of 13 residues. CDR3 DNA sequence: TGCAGCGTTGACGGTCAATCCACAGATACGCAGTATTTT. Amino acids: CSVDGQSTDTQYF.

The gene calls are TRBV6-1 and TRBJ2-1; TRBD2 matches at 11 bases. The ends lost 6 bases at V and 6 bases at J; junction bases unmatched: 13. From germline, CDR1 is MNHNS and CDR2 SASEGT. This CDR3 contains 17 residues. The CDR3 reads CASRRATSGSGSNEQFF. Written as DNA, the CDR3 is TGTGCCAGCAGGCGGGCTACTAGCGGGAGTGGATCCAATGAGCAGTTCTTC.

This clonotype occurred a few times. The chain uses TRBV3-1 and TRBJ1-2; D is possibly TRBD1 (5 bases). V was shortened by 5 bases and J by 8 bases, with 18 bases between the two germline ends. The CDR3 extends over 14 amino acids. CDR1 is LGHDT, CDR2 YNNKEL, per germline (reference sequence). The CDR3 coding sequence is TGTGCCAGCAGCGCCCGGGGGGGGTTTGAGGGCTACACCTTC. This sequence encodes CASSARGGFEGYTF.

The chain joins TRBV14 to TRBJ2-4; TRBD2 is a possible D gene (5 bases). The DNA end lines up better with TRBJ2-7; the J call may be wrong. This CDR3 has 13 amino acids. Per germline, CDR1 SGHDN and CDR2 FVKESK. In nucleotides, the CDR3 is TGTGCCAGCAGCCCTGGCGACGGGGACGAGCAGTACTTC. Protein sequence: CASSPGDGDEQYF.

This clonotype was seen a handful of times. This chain joins TRBV7-2 and TRBJ2-7; unclear D gene. Trimming removed 5 bases at V and 2 bases at J, with 10 bases between. In germline, CDR1 is SGHTA, CDR2 FQGNSA. This CDR3 region has 13 residues. CDR3 loop: CASSRLMTYEQYF. CDR3 nucleotides: TGTGCCAGCAGCCGACTGATGACCTACGAGCAGTACTTC.

Of note for this clonotype: An end of the junction does not agree with germline; a read error may underlie this. The J gene is TRBJ2-1, the V gene TRBV7-2, with D tentatively TRBD2 (5 bases). The germline CDR1 and CDR2 sequences are SGHTA and FQGNSA. CDR3 size: 15 residues. The CDR3 DNA reads as TGCGCCAGCAGCTTAGCGCCAATCTCAGTCGGTGAGCAGTTCTTC. This translates into CASSLAPISVGEQFF.

This clonotype occurred a few times. This chain connects TRBV7-3 to TRBJ2-5; 7 bases are a match to TRBD2. This CDR3 region has 15 residues. CDR1 SGHTA and CDR2 FQGTGA come from the germline V gene. The V gene end was trimmed by 5 bases and the J gene end by 3 bases; junction bases not matched to a gene: 9. The CDR3 nucleotides read TGTGCCAGCAGCACAAGCGGGGCCAAGGAAGAGACCCAGTACTTC. As protein: CASSTSGAKEETQYF.

The rearrangement uses TRBV24-1 and TRBJ1-5; D gene uncertain. Germline CDR1 and CDR2: KGHDR and SFDVKD. V was trimmed by 4 bases and J by 5 bases, leaving 11 bases between them. This CDR3 spans 14 amino acids. The CDR3 here is CATSEGHLDQPQHF. The CDR3 region has the DNA TGTGCCACCAGTGAAGGGCACCTAGATCAGCCCCAGCATTTT.

The chain joins TRBV12-3 or TRBV12-4 to TRBJ2-5; 13 bases are a match to TRBD2. V dropped 5 bases and J dropped 7; count of bases not matched to a gene: 7. CDR3 length: 15 amino acids. The CDR3 here is CASSGGTSGKGTQYF. Here the CDR3 DNA reads TGTGCCAGCAGTGGCGGGACTAGCGGGAAGGGGACCCAGTACTTC.

Here the CDR3 reads CASSQLAVKGNEQFF. The CDR3 DNA reads TGTGCCAGCAGCCAACTAGCGGTCAAGGGGAATGAGCAGTTCTTC. This chain uses TRBV3-1 with TRBJ2-1; 7 bases match TRBD2. The CDR3 covers 15 residues. Losses at the gene ends were 2 bases for V and 7 bases for J; bases not matched to a gene: 8. The germline V gene encodes CDR1 LGHDT and CDR2 YNNKEL (reference sequence).

In regard to this clonotype: One end of the junction fails to match germline, which may point to a read error. The V and J genes are TRBV10-3 and TRBJ1-1, with D possibly being TRBD1 (5 bases). Germline lookup yields CDR1 ENHRY and CDR2 SYGVKD. The CDR3 extends over 14 amino acids. The CDR3 bases are TGTGCCATAAGTGTTGGTGGGACGAACACTGAAGCTTTCTTT. Translation gives CAISVGGTNTEAFF.

This clonotype was found a few times. The chain is built from TRBV20-1 and TRBJ2-7; 10 nucleotides align to TRBD1. Germline trimming cut 0 bases from V and 3 bases from J; bases unmatched to any gene: 8. Germline CDR1 DFQATT, CDR2 SNEGSKA (reference sequence). This CDR3 spans 16 amino acids. CDR3: CSARDPLGTGVYEQYF. The CDR3 region has the DNA TGCAGTGCTAGAGACCCCCTCGGGACAGGGGTCTACGAGCAGTACTTC.

The rearrangement links TRBV6-6 to TRBJ1-6; tentatively, D is TRBD1 (5 bases). The germline V and J ends were trimmed by 2 bases and 11 bases, with 10 bases remaining between them. The CDR3 consists of 13 residues. CDR1 and CDR2 from the germline V gene are MNHNY and SVGAGI (reference sequence). The CDR3: CASSYSSGAPLHF. In nucleotides, the CDR3 is TGTGCCAGCAGTTACAGCTCGGGGGCACCCCTCCACTTT.

This chain connects TRBV12-3 or TRBV12-4 to TRBJ1-4; 7 bases are shared with TRBD1. The CDR3 loop spans 18 amino acids. The ends lost 7 bases at V and 0 bases at J; junction bases unmatched: 14. This CDR3 reads CASTNSLGTVATNEKLFF. CDR3 coding DNA: TGTGCCAGCACCAACTCCTTAGGGACAGTTGCAACTAATGAAAAACTGTTTTTT.

V is TRBV12-3 or TRBV12-4 and J is TRBJ1-2; D not resolved. CDR3 length: 14 amino acids. The V and J ends lost 1 base and 10 bases respectively, with 16 bases between them. The CDR3 loop reads CASSLGGAGCVYTF. The CDR3 DNA reads as TGTGCCAGCAGTTTAGGCGGCGCCGGGTGCGTCTACACCTTC.